This T cell receptor beta chain is from a study of T-cell reconstitution after alpha-beta-depleted transplantation in children. Researchers prepared the TCRbeta library using unique molecular identifiers, the study reports. TCRdb recomputed calls from the PCR reads with MiXCR, one row per CDR3 protein. In the table there are over 70,000 distinct CDR3 sequences, 6.5% to 8.5% of which are singletons. The length of the CDR3 is 14 residues. Germline values: CDR1 DFQATT, CDR2 SNEGSKA (reference sequence). The V and J ends lost 1 base and 2 bases, in that order; junction bases with no gene match: 3. This clonotype was sampled from a human donor who donated a stem cell graft to a child with congenital amegakaryocytic thrombocytopenia. The J gene is TRBJ2-3, the V gene TRBV20-1; 7 bases map to TRBD2. Specimen: PBMCs from the stem cell graft donor, collected from the stem cell graft. CDR3 bases: TGCAGTGCTAGAGGCGGGGGAAACACAGATACGCAGTATTTT. This encodes CSARGGGNTDTQYF.